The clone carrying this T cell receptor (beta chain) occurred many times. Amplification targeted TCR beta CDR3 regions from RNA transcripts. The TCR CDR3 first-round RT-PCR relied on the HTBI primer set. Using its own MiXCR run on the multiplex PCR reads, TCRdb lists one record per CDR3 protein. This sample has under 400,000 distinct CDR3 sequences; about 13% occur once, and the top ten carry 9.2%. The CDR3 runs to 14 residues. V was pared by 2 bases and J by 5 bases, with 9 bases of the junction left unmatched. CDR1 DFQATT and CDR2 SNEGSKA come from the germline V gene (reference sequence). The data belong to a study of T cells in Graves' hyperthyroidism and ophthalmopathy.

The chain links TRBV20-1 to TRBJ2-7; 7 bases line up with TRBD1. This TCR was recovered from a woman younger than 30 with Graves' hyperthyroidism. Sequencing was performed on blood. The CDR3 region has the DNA TGCAGTGCTAGAAGGGGGCAGGGGAAGGACGAGCAGTACTTC. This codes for CSARRGQGKDEQYF.